The 23 T cell receptor beta chains given below trace back to one sample, sequenced in a study of blood T cell repertoires in COVID-19. This table comes from immunoSEQ multiplex PCR, and its TCRdb copy is limited to in-frame clones, with some not included. The profile shows 290,000 or so clones, approximately 89% of them singletons. The sequenced sample was peripheral blood. Receptors originate from a woman under 40 with COVID-19, enrolled during active disease.

For the CDR3, the DNA is TGTGCCAGCAGCGTAGGGCTAGCGGGAGTGGGGAAAACAGATACGCAGTATTTT. It translates to CASSVGLAGVGKTDTQYF. The chain carries TRBV9 and TRBJ2-3, with 10 bases that match TRBD2. Trimming removed 0 bases from V and 3 bases from J; junction bases left unmatched: 10. Germline CDR1 reads SGDLS; CDR2 reads YYNGEE. CDR3 length: 18 residues.

The chain carries TRBV7-9 and TRBJ1-1, with a tentative D call TRBD1 (5 bases). This CDR3 spans 12 amino acids. CDR1 and CDR2 from the germline V gene are SEHNR and FQNEAQ (reference sequence). The germline V and J ends were trimmed by 3 bases and 10 bases, with 12 bases remaining between them. This CDR3 reads CASSFEGRGAFF. The DNA of the CDR3 is TGTGCCAGCAGCTTCGAGGGGCGGGGAGCTTTCTTT.

The chain recombines TRBV6-5 with TRBJ1-5, with 11 nucleotides matching TRBD1. Germline-derived CDR1 and CDR2 are MNHEY and SVGAGI. This CDR3 spans 15 amino acids. V shed 7 bases, J shed 5 bases, and the junction held 7 bases outside the gene matches. The DNA for the CDR3 is TGTGCCAGCAACCCGGGACAGGGGGGCTATCAGCCCCAGCATTTT. Its protein product is CASNPGQGGYQPQHF.

The chain employs TRBV3-1 (or the pseudogene TRBV3-2) and TRBJ2-5, with 10 positions matching TRBD2. Germline V lookup: CDR1 LGHDT, CDR2 YNNKEL (reference sequence). The CDR3 spans 17 residues. Unmatched junction bases numbered 6, after V lost 1 base and J lost 1 base. The chain's CDR3 is CASSQGPSGSSQETQYF. In DNA, the CDR3 is TGTGCCAGCAGCCAAGGTCCTAGCGGGAGCTCCCAAGAGACCCAGTACTTC.

V gene TRBV7-6 combines with J gene TRBJ2-7, with 7 bases fitting TRBD1. The CDR3 contains 14 residues. The germline CDR1 and CDR2 sequences are SGHVS and FNYEAQ. With 0 bases clipped from V and 3 bases from J, the junction kept 2 bases outside the gene matches. CDR3 bases: TGTGCCAGCAGCTTAGCAGGGGGCAACTACGAGCAGTACTTC. Its translation: CASSLAGGNYEQYF.

This clone was found once. In the same sample, other DNA sequences code for this CDR3. The genes are TRBV18 and TRBJ1-5; 10 bases fit TRBD1. The CDR3 has 15 residues. V dropped 6 bases and J dropped 4; count of bases not matched to a gene: 6. CDR1 and CDR2 (germline): KGHSH, LQKENI. The CDR3 reads CASSPSGQGNQPQHF. As DNA, the CDR3 is TGTGCCAGCTCCCCGTCGGGACAGGGGAATCAGCCCCAGCATTTT.

This chain joins TRBV9 and TRBJ2-1; 10 bases map to TRBD2. The CDR3 has 16 amino acids. Germline values: CDR1 SGDLS, CDR2 YYNGEE. V gave up 4 bases and J gave up 3 bases; unmatched junction bases: 7. This CDR3 reads CASSPQTSGFYNEQFF. CDR3 coding DNA: TGTGCCAGCAGCCCACAGACTAGCGGGTTCTACAATGAGCAGTTCTTC. Complete variable domain (other parts from reference TRBV9 and TRBJ2-1): DSGVTQTPKHLITATGQRVTLRCSPRSGDLSVYWYQQSLDQGLQFLIQYYNGEERAKGNILERFSAQQFPDLHSELNLSSLELGDSALYFCASSPQTSGFYNEQFFGPGTRLTVL.

This chain connects TRBV2 to TRBJ1-1; D gene unclear. Trimming left V 11 bases short and J 3 bases short, with 13 bases between. Germline CDR1 reads SNHLY; CDR2 reads FYNNEI. This CDR3 is built from 12 residues. As DNA, the CDR3 is TGTGCCGGCCAATATGACTACACTGAAGCTTTCTTT. Translating it yields CAGQYDYTEAFF. The full variable domain, its missing parts supplied by reference TRBV2 and TRBJ1-1, is EPEVTQTPSHQVTQMGQEVILRCVPISNHLYFYWYRQILGQKVEFLVSFYNNEISEKSEIFDDQFSVERPDGSNFTLKIRSTKLEDSAMYFCAGQYDYTEAFFGQGTRLTVV.

The chain recombines TRBV7-2 with TRBJ2-5, with D possibly matching TRBD2 (5 bases). The germline CDR1 and CDR2 sequences are SGHTA and FQGNSA. The germline V and J ends were trimmed by 5 bases and 5 bases, with 15 bases remaining between them. The CDR3 totals 14 residues. The CDR3, as DNA: TGTGCCAGCAGCCCCCAAGCGGTTGGGGAGACCCAGTACTTC. Residues: CASSPQAVGETQYF. The full variable domain, with the rest looked up from reference TRBV7-2 and TRBJ2-5, is GAGVSQSPSNKVTEKGKDVELRCDPISGHTALYWYRQSLGQGLEFLIYFQGNSAPDKSGLPSDRFSAERTGGSVSTLTIQRTQQEDSAVYLCASSPQAVGETQYFGPGTRLLVL.

This clone was recorded a few times. V and J are TRBV9 and TRBJ2-7; 7 bases align to TRBD2. CDR3 length equals 14 residues. Germline CDR1 SGDLS, CDR2 YYNGEE. V trimming: 0 bases; J trimming: 1 base; junction bases outside the gene matches: 1. The CDR3 loop reads CASSVGTRSYEQYF. DNA of the CDR3: TGTGCCAGCAGCGTAGGGACTAGGTCCTACGAGCAGTACTTC.

This clone came up once. The chain carries TRBV6-5 and TRBJ1-1, with D unresolved. CDR1 and CDR2 from the germline V gene are MNHEY and SVGAGI. V lost 5 bases to trimming and J lost 1 base, with 8 bases between them. The CDR3 has 13 residues. This chain's CDR3 is CASSPSGNTEAFF. DNA for the CDR3: TGTGCCAGCAGTCCCTCGGGGAACACTGAAGCTTTCTTT.

The chain employs TRBV7-9 and TRBJ2-1; 10 bases agree with TRBD2. The CDR3 sequence is 16 residues long. Germline V gene data show CDR1 as SEHNR and CDR2 as FQNEAQ (reference sequence). Trimming at V came to 5 bases and at J to 5 bases, leaving 9 bases not matched to a gene. The CDR3 bases are TGTGCCAGCAGCCTCAGTCTAGCGGGAGACGACAATGAGCAGTTCTTC. It specifies CASSLSLAGDDNEQFF.

The gene calls are TRBV16 and TRBJ2-2; D possibly corresponds to TRBD1 (5 bases). The V gene lost 0 bases and the J gene lost 9 bases, with 14 bases spanning the gap. The CDR3 contains 15 residues. Germline CDR1 KGHSY, CDR2 FQNENV. Here the CDR3 DNA reads TGTGCCAGCAGCCAATCGATGGATTCAGGGCGGGAGCTGTTTTTT. As protein: CASSQSMDSGRELFF.

The rearrangement joins TRBV13 to TRBJ1-3, with 8 bases lining up with TRBD1. V trimming: 5 bases; J trimming: 4 bases; junction bases outside the gene matches: 7. CDR1 PRHDT and CDR2 FYEKMQ come from the germline V gene (reference sequence). The CDR3 spans 15 residues. The CDR3 spells CASSPRTGIGNTIYF. Here the CDR3 DNA reads TGTGCCAGCAGCCCGCGGACAGGGATCGGAAACACCATATATTTT.

The chain carries TRBV19 and TRBJ1-5, with a tentative D call TRBD1 (5 bases). CDR3 length equals 15 residues. Trimming cost V 4 bases and J 4 bases, with 14 bases left between them. Germline assignment: CDR1 LNHDA and CDR2 SQIVND (reference sequence). DNA for the CDR3: TGTGCCAGTAGTAGGGGTAGACAGCCAAATCAGCCCCAGCATTTT. It yields the protein CASSRGRQPNQPQHF.

V and J are TRBV6-5 and TRBJ2-1; 8 positions agree with TRBD2. V trimming: 4 bases; J trimming: 5 bases; junction bases outside the gene matches: 10. There are 16 residues in the CDR3. Per the germline V gene, CDR1 is MNHEY and CDR2 is SVGAGI. CDR3 sequence (DNA): TGTGCCAGCAGTTCCCTAAGCGGGACTAGAAACAATGAGCAGTTCTTC. This gives the protein CASSSLSGTRNNEQFF.

The chain links TRBV5-5 to TRBJ2-5; TRBD1 matches 9 bases. Trimming at V came to 4 bases and at J to 1 base, leaving 8 bases not matched to a gene. The CDR3 consists of 16 residues. Germline V CDR1 and CDR2: SGHKS, YYEKEE (reference sequence). The CDR3 loop is CASSPGQGSGQETQYF. In DNA form, the CDR3 reads TGTGCCAGCAGCCCGGGACAGGGCAGTGGCCAAGAGACCCAGTACTTC.

The chain recombines TRBV7-2 with TRBJ1-2; TRBD1 matches at 8 bases. Germline trimming cut 5 bases from V and 4 bases from J; bases unmatched to any gene: 9. This CDR3 contains 15 residues. Germline loops: CDR1 SGHTA, CDR2 FQGNSA. The chain's CDR3 is CASSVDPGQAYGYTF. For the CDR3, the DNA is TGTGCCAGCAGCGTAGATCCGGGACAGGCCTATGGCTACACCTTC.

The chain carries TRBV15 and TRBJ2-5; 7 bases line up with TRBD2. Germline V gives CDR1 LNHNV, CDR2 YYDKDF (reference sequence). V trimming: 0 bases; J trimming: 3 bases; junction bases outside the gene matches: 16. The CDR3 extends over 19 amino acids. The CDR3 spells CATSRDPPVLGGGKETQYF. CDR3 DNA sequence: TGTGCCACCAGCAGAGATCCCCCAGTACTCGGCGGGGGAAAAGAGACCCAGTACTTC. Looking up the rest from reference TRBV15 and TRBJ2-5 gives the full variable domain: DAMVIQNPRYQVTQFGKPVTLSCSQTLNHNVMYWYQQKSSQAPKLLFHYYDKDFNNEADTPDNFQSRRPNTSFCFLDIRSPGLGDTAMYLCATSRDPPVLGGGKETQYFGPGTRLLVL.

J is TRBJ2-5 and V is TRBV6-5, with 10 bases that match TRBD2. CDR1 and CDR2 (germline): MNHEY, SVGAGI. V was pared by 10 bases and J by 5 bases, with 10 bases of the junction left unmatched. This CDR3 has 14 residues. In nucleotides, the CDR3 is TGTGCCACCGGAGGCCTAGCGGGAGTTGAGACCCAGTACTTC. Amino acids: CATGGLAGVETQYF.

The V and J genes are TRBV19 and TRBJ2-3; 9 positions match TRBD2. The CDR3 spans 15 residues. Per the germline V gene, CDR1 is LNHDA and CDR2 is SQIVND (reference sequence). J lost 0 bases, V lost 5 bases, and 3 bases had no gene match. The chain's CDR3 is CASSYSGRSTDTQYF. DNA for the CDR3: TGTGCCAGTAGTTACAGCGGGAGGAGCACAGATACGCAGTATTTT.

The sample holds a few counts of this clone. The chain carries TRBV4-2 and TRBJ2-1, with TRBD1 matching 8 bases. This CDR3 has 17 amino acids. Trimming at V came to 0 bases and at J to 2 bases, leaving 6 bases not matched to a gene. Germline lookup yields CDR1 LGHNA and CDR2 YNFKEQ. The CDR3 spells CASSQDLVQGAYNEQFF. CDR3 sequence (DNA): TGTGCCAGCAGCCAAGATCTCGTACAGGGGGCCTACAATGAGCAGTTCTTC.

This clone was counted once. The V gene is TRBV7-9, the J gene TRBJ2-3; 7 positions agree with TRBD1. The CDR3 consists of 15 residues. V dropped 4 bases and J dropped 0; count of bases not matched to a gene: 4. Germline values: CDR1 SEHNR, CDR2 FQNEAQ (reference sequence). The CDR3 DNA is TGTGCCAGCAGCTCCGGGACAGTAAGCACAGATACGCAGTATTTT. Its translation: CASSSGTVSTDTQYF.